Following are 24 T cell receptor beta chains from one sample sequenced in a study of blood T cell repertoires in COVID-19 (dated by TCRdb to 2018 to 2020). The library was produced with the immunoSEQ multiplex PCR assay. In its TCRdb copy, this immuneACCESS table keeps in-frame sequences only and misses some clones. Where compared with another copy, unresolved V genes explain less than half of these, and the others have no known cause. The sample has roughly 300,000 clones on record, 70% to 90% of them singletons. The top ten clones comprise about 8.6% of the sample. Sequencing was done on a sample of peripheral blood. These receptors all come from a man between 18 and 35 years old with active or convalescent COVID-19.

V gene TRBV15 combines with J gene TRBJ1-1, with 8 bases identical to TRBD1. J lost 2 bases, V lost 9 bases, and 11 bases had no gene match. The germline V gene encodes CDR1 LNHNV and CDR2 YYDKDF (reference sequence). This CDR3 is 15 amino acids long. The CDR3 nucleotides read TGTGCCACAGAACCCCTACAGGGGGTAAACACTGAAGCTTTCTTT. This codes for CATEPLQGVNTEAFF.

The rearrangement links TRBV29-1 to TRBJ2-2, with D perhaps TRBD1 (6 bases). The CDR3 has 16 residues. Germline CDR1 SQVTM, CDR2 ANQGSEA. Between the trimmed V and J ends, which lost 4 bases and 1 base, there was a span of 16 bases. CDR3 protein: CSVGEPGTQNTGELFF. Written as DNA, the CDR3 is TGCAGCGTTGGTGAGCCCGGGACACAGAACACCGGGGAGCTGTTTTTT.

V gene TRBV7-2 combines with J gene TRBJ2-7, with 10 bases aligning to TRBD2. Germline loops: CDR1 SGHTA, CDR2 FQGNSA. With V trimmed by 2 bases and J by 3 bases, 4 bases remained unmatched. This CDR3 comprises 15 residues. The CDR3 DNA sequence: TGTGCCAGCAGCTTACGAGCGGGGGGGGTCTACGAGCAGTACTTC. Its protein product is CASSLRAGGVYEQYF.

This clone is a singleton in its sample. The V and J genes are TRBV4-3 and TRBJ2-2; the match to TRBD1 covers 10 bases. The J segment lost 0 bases and the V segment lost 2 bases, leaving 6 bases of the junction unmatched. CDR3 size: 18 residues. Germline CDR1 reads LGHNA; CDR2 reads YSLEER. This CDR3 is CASSQLTTGGTNTGELFF. The CDR3 coding sequence is TGCGCCAGCAGCCAATTAACGACAGGGGGCACGAACACCGGGGAGCTGTTTTTT.

CDR3 sequence (DNA): TGTGCCAGCAGTTTCGCAGGGGGCGCCTATGGCTACACCTTC. Protein: CASSFAGGAYGYTF. This rearrangement joins TRBV27 to TRBJ1-2; 8 bases are a match to TRBD1. The CDR3 runs 14 residues. V was pared by 3 bases and J by 4 bases, with 4 bases of the junction left unmatched. The germline gives CDR1 MNHEY, CDR2 SMNVEV (reference sequence).

The rearrangement links TRBV10-1 to TRBJ2-2; D unresolved. Germline V gives CDR1 WNHNN, CDR2 SYGVQD (reference sequence). This CDR3 has 14 amino acids. V lost 7 bases, J lost 6 bases, and 15 bases lay in between. CDR3 sequence (DNA): TGCGCCAGCACCGCGAGTCAGGAATCCGGGGAGCTGTTTTTT. Its translation: CASTASQESGELFF.

V and J are TRBV27 and TRBJ2-1; 14 bases map to TRBD2. CDR3 length: 15 residues. Germline trimming cut 3 bases from V and 9 bases from J; bases unmatched to any gene: 4. Germline CDR1 is MNHEY and CDR2 is SMNVEV (reference sequence). DNA of the CDR3: TGTGCCAGCAGTTTCTCGACTAGCGGGGGGGTTGAGCAGTTCTTC. As protein: CASSFSTSGGVEQFF.

The gene calls are TRBV7-9 and TRBJ2-7, with TRBD1 matching over 8 bases. Trimming at V came to 0 bases and at J to 9 bases, leaving 7 bases not matched to a gene. The CDR3 sequence is 14 residues long. Looked up from germline, CDR1 is SEHNR and CDR2 is FQNEAQ (reference sequence). CDR3: CASSLARDRQGQYF. The CDR3 bases are TGTGCCAGCAGCTTAGCCCGGGACAGGCAAGGGCAGTACTTC.

The rearrangement uses TRBV3-1 (or the pseudogene TRBV3-2) and TRBJ2-1; 10 bases line up with TRBD2. V lost 10 bases to trimming and J lost 6 bases; unmatched junction nucleotides: 12. CDR3 size: 15 residues. The germline gives CDR1 LGHDT, CDR2 YNNKEL (reference sequence). DNA of the CDR3: TGTGCCACCGCTCCTGAGCGGGGGGGCTTCAATGAGCAGTTCTTC. It specifies CATAPERGGFNEQFF.

The J gene is TRBJ2-1, the V gene TRBV19; maybe TRBD1 (7 bases). This CDR3 is built from 15 residues. Trimming took off 1 base at V and 4 bases at J, with 11 bases between the two ends. Germline loops: CDR1 LNHDA, CDR2 SQIVND (reference sequence). The CDR3 nucleotides read TGTGCCAGTAGTATAGCGGCAGGGGGGTACAATGAGCAGTTCTTC. Translating it yields CASSIAAGGYNEQFF. Combining the CDR3 with reference TRBV19 and TRBJ2-1 gives the whole variable domain DGGITQSPKYLFRKEGQNVTLSCEQNLNHDAMYWYRQDPGQGLRLIYYSQIVNDFQKGDIAEGYSVSREKKESFPLTVTSAQKNPTAFYLCASSIAAGGYNEQFFGPGTRLTVL.

This clone was detected once. CDR3 in amino acids: CASSLPDKNTEAFF. As DNA, the CDR3 is TGTGCCAGCAGCTTACCGGACAAGAACACTGAAGCTTTCTTT. The chain joins TRBV7-8 to TRBJ1-1, with D perhaps matching TRBD1 (5 bases). Trimming pared 2 bases from V and 1 base from J, leaving 8 bases between. Per germline, CDR1 SGHVS and CDR2 FQNEAQ. The CDR3 covers 14 residues.

The rearrangement joins TRBV12-5 to TRBJ1-2; 9 nucleotides match TRBD1. The CDR3 sequence is 18 residues long. Germline V lookup: CDR1 LGHNT, CDR2 FRNRAP. With 0 bases clipped from V and 3 bases from J, the junction kept 11 bases outside the gene matches. The CDR3, as DNA: TGTGCTAGTGGTTTGGTAGAGGGGGACAGGGTAGGAGACTATGGCTACACCTTC. Amino acid sequence: CASGLVEGDRVGDYGYTF.

V gene TRBV21-1 combines with J gene TRBJ2-7; the table's D call, TRBD2, has no DNA check behind it. TRBV21-1 is a recognized pseudogene. The CDR3 contains 16 residues. CDR3 sequence: CASSKAGLAGGQEQYF. DNA of the CDR3: TGTGCCAGCAGCAAAGCTGGACTAGCGGGGGGGCAAGAGCAGTACTTC.

For the CDR3, the DNA is TGTGCCAGCAGCTTAGCGGGGGGGCTCTACAATGAGCAGTTCTTC. Translating it yields CASSLAGGLYNEQFF. This chain uses TRBV11-3 with TRBJ2-1, with TRBD2 matching 8 bases. Per germline, CDR1 SGHNT and CDR2 YENEEA. With 1 base clipped from V and 3 bases from J, the junction kept 2 bases outside the gene matches. The CDR3 sequence is 15 residues long.

The rearrangement uses TRBV4-1 and TRBJ1-1; TRBD1 aligns across 8 bases. CDR1 is MGHRA, CDR2 YSYEKL, per germline. The CDR3 totals 17 residues. V was pared by 6 bases and J by 2 bases, with 14 bases of the junction left unmatched. The CDR3 DNA reads as TGCGCCAGCAGTCAACTCGGGACAGGAACTACTAACACTGAAGCTTTCTTT. It is translated as CASSQLGTGTTNTEAFF.

The genes are TRBV18 and TRBJ2-2; D unclear. Germline-derived CDR1 and CDR2 are KGHSH and LQKENI. The CDR3 runs 12 residues. V lost 6 bases and J lost 8, with 10 bases in between. CDR3 amino acids: CASSPQSGELFF. The CDR3 DNA follows: TGTGCCAGCTCCCCTCAGTCTGGGGAGCTGTTTTTT. Full variable domain (missing parts from reference TRBV18 and TRBJ2-2): NAGVMQNPRHLVRRRGQEARLRCSPMKGHSHVYWYRQLPEEGLKFMVYLQKENIIDESGMPKERFSAEFPKEGPSILRIQQVVRGDSAAYFCASSPQSGELFFGEGSRLTVL.

This clone was counted once. The V call is TRBV19, the J call TRBJ2-3; 9 bases align to TRBD1. The CDR3 extends over 13 amino acids. CDR1 is LNHDA and CDR2 is SQIVND in the germline V gene (reference sequence). J was trimmed by 6 bases and V by 10 bases; bases with no gene match: 8. The CDR3 region is CATGQGGPDTQYF. DNA of the CDR3: TGTGCCACGGGACAGGGAGGCCCCGATACGCAGTATTTT.

J is TRBJ1-5 and V is TRBV6-6, with D maybe TRBD1 (5 bases). This CDR3 has 15 residues. Per the germline V gene, CDR1 is MNHNY and CDR2 is SVGAGI (reference sequence). V dropped 6 bases and J dropped 0 bases, with 12 bases sitting between them. CDR3 residues: CASSSTEHSNQPQHF. The CDR3 DNA sequence: TGTGCCAGCAGCTCGACAGAGCATAGCAATCAGCCCCAGCATTTT.

This chain links TRBV18 with TRBJ2-7; 10 nucleotides agree with TRBD1. This CDR3 is 16 amino acids long. CDR1 is KGHSH, CDR2 LQKENI, per germline. The V segment lost 3 bases and the J segment 7 bases; nucleotides outside the gene matches: 12. The CDR3 bases are TGTGCCAGCTCACCTCCATTCGGGACAGGGGTCAAGGAGCAGTACTTC. Its translation: CASSPPFGTGVKEQYF.

This clone was detected once. The chain joins TRBV6-4 to TRBJ2-1; D possibly corresponds to TRBD2 (5 bases). V lost 3 bases, J lost 3 bases, and 9 bases lay in between. The length of the CDR3 is 14 residues. Germline lookup yields CDR1 MRHNA and CDR2 SNTAGT. The CDR3 sequence: CASSDHSDYNEQFF. The CDR3 nucleotides read TGTGCCAGCAGTGATCATAGCGACTACAATGAGCAGTTCTTC.

CDR3 sequence reads: CASSHRGTEAFF. DNA of the CDR3: TGTGCCAGCAGCCACAGGGGCACTGAAGCTTTCTTT. The rearrangement links TRBV7-2 to TRBJ1-1; the match to TRBD1 covers 7 bases. With V trimmed by 5 bases and J by 4 bases, 1 base remained unmatched. CDR1 is SGHTA and CDR2 is FQGNSA in the germline V gene. The CDR3 sequence is 12 residues long.

The genes are TRBV6-5 and TRBJ2-7; D may be TRBD2 (5 bases). Germline-derived CDR1 and CDR2 are MNHEY and SVGAGI. The CDR3 loop spans 12 amino acids. The V end was cut by 6 bases, the J end by 7 bases, with 13 bases between. This chain's CDR3 is CASSFGVEEQYF. The CDR3, as DNA: TGTGCCAGCAGCTTCGGGGTGGAGGAGCAGTACTTC.

The genes are TRBV7-9 and TRBJ2-4; 10 positions match TRBD1. The V and J ends lost 4 bases and 7 bases, in that order; junction bases with no gene match: 7. This CDR3 spans 15 amino acids. Looked up from germline, CDR1 is SEHNR and CDR2 is FQNEAQ (reference sequence). CDR3 protein: CASSSGGQGFNIQYF. For the CDR3, the DNA is TGTGCCAGCAGCTCTGGGGGACAGGGGTTTAACATTCAGTACTTC.

This chain uses TRBV3-1 (or the pseudogene TRBV3-2) with TRBJ1-1; D is undetermined. The germline V gene encodes CDR1 LGHDT and CDR2 YNNKEL (reference sequence). V lost 4 bases and J lost 0, with 9 bases in between. The CDR3 totals 14 residues. The CDR3 nucleotides read TGTGCCAGCAGCCGCCCAGACATGAACACTGAAGCTTTCTTT. Translating it yields CASSRPDMNTEAFF.